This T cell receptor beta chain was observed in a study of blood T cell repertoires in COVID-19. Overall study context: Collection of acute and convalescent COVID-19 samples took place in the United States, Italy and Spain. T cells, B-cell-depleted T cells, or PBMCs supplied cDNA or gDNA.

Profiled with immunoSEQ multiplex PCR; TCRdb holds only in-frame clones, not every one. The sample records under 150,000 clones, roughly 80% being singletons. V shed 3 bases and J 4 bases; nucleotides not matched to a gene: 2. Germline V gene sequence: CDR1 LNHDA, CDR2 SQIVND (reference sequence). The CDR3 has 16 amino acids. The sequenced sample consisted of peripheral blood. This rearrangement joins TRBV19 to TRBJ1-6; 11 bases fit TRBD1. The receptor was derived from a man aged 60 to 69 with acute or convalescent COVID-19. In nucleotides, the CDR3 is TGTGCCAGTAGTATCGGACAGGGGGCGTATAATTCACCCCTCCACTTT. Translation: CASSIGQGAYNSPLHF.